The 29 T cell receptor delta chains below all came from one sample that was sequenced in a study of gamma-delta T cells after stem cell transplantation. TCRdb ran CATT on the RT-PCR reads. The sample holds some 2,200 delta-chain clones, just over 3% seen once. The specimen was gamma-delta T cells. These receptors came from a human donor. It is not recorded whose cells these are; they may come from a transplant donor.

Only a few counts were recorded for this clone. The TCRdb record carries a much larger clone's protein, which differs from this DNA's translation at residue 10; a read error is the likely cause, and the protein listed here is the DNA translation. The chain has TRDV2 and TRDJ1; tentatively, D is TRDD3 (5 bases). The germline V and J ends were trimmed by 0 bases and 1 base, with 20 bases remaining between them. This CDR3 has 18 residues. From germline, CDR1 is GEAIGNYY and CDR2 EKD. The CDR3 reads CACDTAARGLLITDKLIF. The CDR3 nucleotides are TGTGCCTGTGACACCGCAGCTAGGGGACTCCTTATCACCGATAAACTCATCTTT.

This clone is medium-sized (0.01 to 0.1%) within its sample. It is likely a read error: a sequence one base away is far more abundant. J is TRDJ1 and V is TRDV2; D is perhaps TRDD3 (7 bases). V was trimmed by 3 bases and J by 0 bases, leaving 25 bases between them. Germline assignment: CDR1 GEAIGNYY and CDR2 EKD. The CDR3 has 19 residues. The CDR3 nucleotides read TGTGCCTGTGACTCCCCTCCTACTGAACTGGGGTCCAACACCGATAAACTCATCTTT. This encodes CACDSPPTELGSNTDKLIF.

This clone qualifies as large. V usage is TRDV2 and J usage is TRDJ4; 8 nucleotides line up with TRDD3. Trimming at V came to 0 bases and at J to 4 bases, leaving 21 bases not matched to a gene. The germline V gene has CDR1 GEAIGNYY and CDR2 EKD. CDR3 length: 19 residues. The CDR3 DNA is TGTGCCTGTGACACCGCGGGCGGGGATCCCGGGGATACTACCAAACCCCTGATCTTT. This gives the protein CACDTAGGDPGDTTKPLIF.

The J gene is TRDJ1, the V gene TRDV2; TRDD3 matches 8 bases. In germline, CDR1 is GEAIGNYY, CDR2 EKD. V was clipped by 3 bases and J by 0 bases; unmatched bases: 11. The CDR3 is 17 amino acids. CDR3 sequence: CACDLLGARVNTDKLIF. CDR3 DNA sequence: TGTGCCTGTGACCTACTGGGGGCGAGGGTGAACACCGATAAACTCATCTTT.

In its sample, this clone is medium-sized. A much larger clonotype is one base distant, so this may be a read error. J is TRDJ1 and V is TRDV2, with D possibly TRDD3 on 6 matching bases. V lost 1 base and J lost 4, with 12 bases in between. The CDR3 runs 14 residues. CDR1 is GEAIGNYY and CDR2 is EKD in the germline V gene. CDR3 in amino acids: CACDTMGAYDKLIF. CDR3 nucleotide sequence: TGTGCCTGTGACACGATGGGGGCTTACGATAAACTCATCTTT.

This clone was seen a few times. This likely reflects a read error, since a far larger clone is one base away. Other nucleotide sequences from this sample produce the same CDR3. The V gene is TRDV2, the J gene TRDJ1, with TRDD3 matching 10 bases. The CDR3 consists of 15 residues. Germline V gives CDR1 GEAIGNYY, CDR2 EKD. The CDR3, as DNA: TGTGCCTGCGACACGTGGGGGATACCCACCGATAAACTCATCTTT. This translates into CACDTWGIPTDKLIF.

This clone was seen only a few times. Only one base separates this from a far larger clonotype, so it likely reflects a read error. The sample has other DNA sequences that encode this CDR3 too. V and J are TRDV2 and TRDJ1; 7 bases are a match to TRDD3. Germline V gene sequence: CDR1 GEAIGNYY, CDR2 EKD. The CDR3 has 18 residues. Here the CDR3 reads CACDTVSGGPPLGDKLIF. The CDR3 nucleotides read TGTGCCTGCGACACCGTGTCTGGGGGTCCCCCTCTGGGCGATAAACTCATCTTT.

This clone was counted only a few times. TCRdb assigns this DNA the protein of a much larger clone, which departs from its translation at residue 4; this likely reflects a read error, and the protein shown comes from translating the DNA. This sequence joins TRDV2 and TRDJ1; 9 bases align to TRDD3. Germline trimming cut 3 bases from V and 1 base from J; bases unmatched to any gene: 11. Germline V gene sequence: CDR1 GEAIGNYY, CDR2 EKD. This CDR3 has 17 amino acids. In DNA, the CDR3 is TGTGCCTGTGACTCCCTGGGGGATTGGGGGTCCACCGATAAACTCATCTTT. This sequence encodes CACDSLGDWGSTDKLIF.

This clone qualifies as medium-sized. Other DNA sequences within the sample encode an identical CDR3. The V gene is TRDV2, the J gene TRDJ1, with a weak D call TRDD2 (5 bases). The germline V and J ends were trimmed by 1 base and 0 bases, with 17 bases remaining between them. Germline CDR1 and CDR2: GEAIGNYY and EKD. CDR3 length: 17 residues. Here the CDR3 DNA reads TGTGCCTGTGACACTCTACCTACGGTCCCTCACACCGATAAACTCATCTTT. Translating gives CACDTLPTVPHTDKLIF.

The chain carries TRDV2 and TRDJ3, with 8 bases matching TRDD3. Looked up from germline, CDR1 is GEAIGNYY and CDR2 is EKD. The CDR3 length is 17 residues. Unmatched junction bases numbered 5, after V lost 0 bases and J lost 5 bases. The CDR3 here is CACDTVGILGDTRQMFF. DNA of the CDR3: TGTGCCTGTGACACCGTGGGGATACTTGGGGACACCCGACAGATGTTTTTC.

Judged by abundance, this clone is large. The V and J genes are TRDV2 and TRDJ3; a possible D gene is TRDD1 (5 bases). The CDR3 is made up of 18 amino acids. The V and J ends lost 2 bases and 0 bases respectively, with 13 bases between them. Germline CDR1 is GEAIGNYY and CDR2 is EKD. The CDR3: CACDIIGVSSWDTRQMFF. The CDR3 bases are TGTGCCTGTGACATAATAGGGGTGAGCTCCTGGGACACCCGACAGATGTTTTTC.

This clone has just a few counts. This is likely an artifact of a read error, given a far larger clone one base away. The chain has TRDV2 and TRDJ1; no clear D gene. The germline V and J ends were trimmed by 0 bases and 4 bases, with 11 bases remaining between them. Germline-derived CDR1 and CDR2 are GEAIGNYY and EKD. This CDR3 region has 14 residues. The CDR3 region is CACDTLREGDKLIF. The CDR3 bases are TGTGCCTGTGACACCTTAAGGGAAGGCGATAAACTCATCTTT.

This clone occurred a few times. A clone one base away is much larger, so this may be a read error. Other DNA sequences in the sample encode the same CDR3. The V call is TRDV2, the J call TRDJ1, with 7 nucleotides matching TRDD3. The length of the CDR3 is 17 residues. Looked up from germline, CDR1 is GEAIGNYY and CDR2 is EKD. Unmatched junction bases numbered 10, after V lost 1 base and J lost 0 bases. CDR3 nucleotides: TGTGCCTGTGACACTGTGCTGGGGGCCTCGTACACCGATAAACTCATCTTT. The encoded protein is CACDTVLGASYTDKLIF.

Details on this clone: The TCRdb protein comes from a much larger clone and disagrees with this DNA's translation at residue 13, likely due to a read error; the protein given here is derived from the DNA. The V call is TRDV2, the J call TRDJ1; 9 nucleotides align to TRDD3. This CDR3 comprises 19 residues. Trimming removed 1 base from V and 1 base from J; junction bases left unmatched: 15. Per the germline V gene, CDR1 is GEAIGNYY and CDR2 is EKD. CDR3 DNA sequence: TGTGCCTGTGACACTCTACTGGGGGACCCGACCCTGCCCACCGATAAACTCATCTTT. Its protein product is CACDTLLGDPTLPTDKLIF.

This clone was seen a few times. A far larger clone is off by one base, so a read error is likely. The rearrangement joins TRDV1 to TRDJ1; TRDD3 matches at 10 bases. This CDR3 spans 22 amino acids. The ends lost 2 bases at V and 1 base at J; junction bases unmatched: 22. CDR1 is TSWWSYY, CDR2 QGS, per germline. This chain's CDR3 is CALGESPIPYYWGIRGTDKLIF. The CDR3 DNA is TGTGCTCTTGGGGAAAGCCCCATACCTTATTACTGGGGGATCAGGGGCACCGATAAACTCATCTTT.

By share, this clone counts as medium-sized. This chain links TRDV2 with TRDJ1; a weak D match, TRDD3 (5 bases). The CDR3 is 15 amino acids. Looked up from germline, CDR1 is GEAIGNYY and CDR2 is EKD. V dropped 2 bases and J dropped 0 bases, with 12 bases sitting between them. This chain's CDR3 is CACDILGSYTDKLIF. CDR3 DNA: TGTGCCTGTGACATCTTGGGGTCGTACACCGATAAACTCATCTTT.

By share of the sample, this clone is large (0.1 to 1%). The V gene is TRDV2, the J gene TRDJ1, with a tentative D call TRDD3 (6 bases). The germline V gene encodes CDR1 GEAIGNYY and CDR2 EKD. V lost 0 bases to trimming and J lost 1 base, with 17 bases between them. The CDR3 totals 17 residues. The CDR3 is CACDTADLGDFTDKLIF. CDR3 coding DNA: TGTGCCTGTGACACCGCAGACCTCGGGGATTTCACCGATAAACTCATCTTT.

This clone is judged medium-sized (0.01 to 0.1%). This sequence is one base from a far larger clone and is likely a read error. The sample holds other DNA sequences that translate to the same CDR3. The gene calls are TRDV2 and TRDJ1; TRDD3 aligns across 8 bases. The CDR3 extends over 16 amino acids. Germline V gives CDR1 GEAIGNYY, CDR2 EKD. V gave up 3 bases and J gave up 0 bases; unmatched junction bases: 8. The DNA for the CDR3 is TGTGCCTGTGACTTACTGGGGGCTCAGTACACCGATAAACTCATCTTT. Protein: CACDLLGAQYTDKLIF.

Concerning this clone: Given a far larger clone just one base away, this is likely a sequencing read error. The J gene is TRDJ1, the V gene TRDV2, with TRDD3 matching 8 bases. The length of the CDR3 is 17 residues. With 3 bases clipped from V and 0 bases from J, the junction kept 11 bases outside the gene matches. From germline, CDR1 is GEAIGNYY and CDR2 EKD. Written as DNA, the CDR3 is TGTGCCTGTGACCTACTGGGGGCGAGGGGGAACACCGATAAACTCATCTTT. It is translated as CACDLLGARGNTDKLIF.

In its sample, this clone was seen a few times. The protein held in TCRdb is that of a much larger clone and does not match this DNA's translation at residue 8, likely because of a read error; the protein shown is translated from the DNA. The gene calls are TRDV2 and TRDJ1; D is perhaps TRDD3 (6 bases). This CDR3 has 15 amino acids. V was cut by 6 bases and J by 0 bases, with 16 bases left in between. Germline-derived CDR1 and CDR2 are GEAIGNYY and EKD. The CDR3 sequence: CACFRLGTDTDKLIF. DNA for the CDR3: TGTGCCTGTTTCCGGCTGGGGACCGACACCGATAAACTCATCTTT.

There are a few counts of this clone. This DNA translates differently at residue 13 from the TCRdb protein, which is that of a much larger clone; a read error is likely, and the protein shown is the DNA's own translation. V usage is TRDV2 and J usage is TRDJ1; D is perhaps TRDD2 or TRDD3 (6 bases each). CDR3 length equals 17 residues. Per germline, CDR1 GEAIGNYY and CDR2 EKD. CDR3 residues: CACDTLLGPSNTGKLIF. The CDR3 DNA is TGTGCCTGTGACACCCTACTGGGTCCTTCCAACACCGGTAAACTCATCTTT.

As to this clone: A much larger clone differs by one base, so this may be a read error. Other DNA sequences in the sample encode the same CDR3. The chain has TRDV2 and TRDJ1; 7 bases match TRDD3. The CDR3 covers 15 residues. CDR1 and CDR2 (germline): GEAIGNYY, EKD. The CDR3 DNA reads as TGCGCCTGTGACACCGTTGGGGGACATTACGATAAACTCATCTTT. This gives the protein CACDTVGGHYDKLIF.

About this clone: A read error may be the cause here, since a much bigger clone is one base away. Other DNA sequences in the sample encode the same CDR3. The genes are TRDV1 and TRDJ1; 8 bases are a match to TRDD3. The CDR3 spans 21 residues. Per the germline V gene, CDR1 is TSWWSYY and CDR2 is QGS. Germline trimming cut 0 bases from V and 1 base from J; bases unmatched to any gene: 19. CDR3 in amino acids: CALGELTTYPYWGLPTDKLIF. The CDR3 nucleotides read TGTGCTCTTGGGGAACTGACCACTTACCCGTACTGGGGGCTCCCCACCGATAAACTCATCTTT.

In its sample, this clone was seen a few times. A much larger clone lies one base from this, so it may be a read error. This sample includes further DNA sequences coding for the same CDR3. The gene calls are TRDV2 and TRDJ1; the D gene is possibly TRDD3 (6 bases). Germline lookup yields CDR1 GEAIGNYY and CDR2 EKD. Trimming shortened V by 3 bases and J by 3 bases, and 22 bases separated the two germline ends. The CDR3 length is 17 residues. This CDR3 reads CACDSVTSPGMPDKLIF. DNA for the CDR3: TGTGCCTGTGACTCTGTAACTAGCCCGGGGATGCCCGATAAACTCATCTTT.

By share, this clone counts as large. The rearrangement joins TRDV2 to TRDJ3; D possibly corresponds to TRDD3 (6 bases). Germline-derived CDR1 and CDR2 are GEAIGNYY and EKD. This CDR3 has 18 amino acids. The V and J ends lost 1 base and 0 bases respectively, with 12 bases between them. This CDR3 is CACDTGYTSSWDTRQMFF. CDR3 nucleotide sequence: TGTGCCTGTGACACAGGATACACTAGCTCCTGGGACACCCGACAGATGTTTTTC.

About this clone: This DNA's translation differs at residue 5 from TCRdb's protein, which comes from a much larger clone; a read error is likely, and the protein shown is translated from the DNA. The CDR3 here is CACDAGWGNSWDTRQMFF. The CDR3 DNA reads TGTGCCTGTGACGCCGGCTGGGGGAACTCCTGGGACACCCGACAGATGTTTTTC. V is TRDV2 and J is TRDJ3; TRDD3 agrees at 8 bases. The germline V gene has CDR1 GEAIGNYY and CDR2 EKD. V was pared by 3 bases and J by 0 bases, with 6 bases of the junction left unmatched. There are 18 residues in the CDR3.

This clone was seen a few times. This DNA's translation differs at residue 3 from TCRdb's protein, which comes from a much larger clone; a read error is likely, and the protein shown is translated from the DNA. The J gene is TRDJ1, the V gene TRDV2; maybe TRDD3 (5 bases). Germline CDR1 is GEAIGNYY and CDR2 is EKD. The CDR3 is 17 amino acids. CDR3: CARDTVSSEEGADKLIF. In DNA, the CDR3 is TGTGCCCGTGACACCGTATCCTCGGAGGAGGGGGCCGATAAACTCATCTTT.

With respect to this clone: The protein TCRdb lists belongs to a much larger clone and differs from this DNA's translation at residue 6, which points to a read error; the protein shown is made from the DNA. The rearrangement uses TRDV2 and TRDJ2; 8 bases agree with TRDD3. The J segment lost 4 bases and the V segment lost 0 bases, leaving 9 bases of the junction unmatched. The CDR3 has 17 amino acids. Germline V gives CDR1 GEAIGNYY, CDR2 EKD. The CDR3 loop is CACDTGRTGGETAQLFF. The CDR3 bases are TGTGCCTGTGACACCGGGAGGACTGGGGGTGAGACAGCACAACTCTTCTTT.

This clone ranks as large. Other DNA sequences in this sample translate to the same CDR3. The genes are TRDV2 and TRDJ1, with 7 bases lining up with TRDD3. Germline loops: CDR1 GEAIGNYY, CDR2 EKD. There are 16 residues in the CDR3. The J segment lost 0 bases and the V segment lost 4 bases, leaving 10 bases of the junction unmatched. For the CDR3, the DNA is TGTGCCTGTGAAGGTTTGGAGCTGGGGGACACCGATAAACTCATCTTT. Its protein product is CACEGLELGDTDKLIF.